The 2 T cell receptor beta chains below were found in one sample sequenced in a study of CD8+ T cells in alopecia areata. Sorting relied on CD4, CD8alpha, NKG2D, NKG2ACE and other markers applied to pooled cutaneous lymph node cells. Extracted RNA was reverse transcribed, and the resulting cDNA served as sequencing template. Clones were sequenced by immunoSEQ multiplex PCR, and TCRdb holds only the in-frame ones, with some missing. The sample shows more than 250,000 clones, no singletons; the ten largest hold more than 0.95%. The sequenced material came from CD4+ T cells sorted from a lymph node. The receptor set was obtained from a C3H/HeJ mouse with alopecia areata. The MHC haplotype of this mouse line is H2-k.

Concerning this clone itself: Genes and germline come from the mouse. The read finishes 4 residues shy of the CDR3 end, and the germline J gene is used to complete it. The rearrangement links TRBV13-1 to TRBJ2-2; 10 nucleotides line up with TRBD1. V shed 5 bases and J 3 bases; nucleotides not matched to a gene: 7. The CDR3 is 16 residues long. The V gene's germline CDR1 is NSHNY and CDR2 SYGAGN. CDR3 bases read: TGTGCCAGCAGGGAAGACAGGGGGCAGGACACCGGG. Translated, it gives CASREDRGQDTG. The whole CDR3 sequence reads CASREDRGQDTGQLYF.

A few counts support this clone. Genes and germline come from the mouse. From the germline J gene comes the end of the CDR3, since the read stops 4 residues before it. The gene calls are TRBV29 and TRBJ2-5, with D unclear. The germline V gene has CDR1 MSHET and CDR2 SYDVDS. The CDR3 length is 12 residues. The covered CDR3 bases are TGTGCTAGCAGTTTTCTGGAAGAC. Encoded protein: CASSFLED. The full CDR3 protein reads CASSFLEDTQYF.